The following is a TCR beta chain sequence with its context. It lacks a known antigen. The cohort was made up of 650 to 700 healthy bone marrow donors. At the time of sampling, every cohort member was nominally healthy, though immune exposures that went unrecorded were likely present. The donor was CMV seronegative and was included in the group of 352 seronegative cohort members. A peripheral blood sample was collected from each donor, and TCR beta sequencing was performed on peripheral blood mononuclear cells. The Qiagen DNeasy Blood Extraction Kit was used to extract genomic DNA from the blood cell samples. Trimming leaves V shorter by 5 bases and J shorter by 2 bases, with the junction holding 6 bases beyond the gene matches. The CDR3 goes from the cysteine to the phenylalanine over 14 residues. Of all the DNA, just the CDR3 is kept, 42 bases in frame from base 1. From a lookup of the germline V gene (reference sequence), CDR1 and CDR2 are MNHEY and SMNVEV.

Preparation of the library involved the immunoSEQ multiplex PCR assay. The multiplex PCR relied on a mix of 60 forward primers for TCR Vbeta segments and 13 reverse primers for TCR Jbeta segments. A multiplex PCR assay on genomic DNA amplified the CDR3 region of rearranged TCR beta genes. Amplified TCR beta libraries were sequenced as 87-base-pair reads on the Illumina HiSeq System. For the original study's pipeline: Across the roughly 670 repertoires, a later analysis counted 75 million to 90 million unique TCR beta chains, approximately 10 million of which were shared by at least two donors. To remove PCR and sequencing errors, raw reads were error-corrected and collapsed into unique sequences using a nearest-neighbor algorithm that merged closely related sequences. CDR3 sequences were aligned to IMGT reference sequences to assign V, D and J gene segments. For a sequence to be retained, a match of at least six nucleotides to both a V gene segment and a J gene segment was required. Rearrangements were called productive when the CDR3 lacked stop codons and stayed in frame with V and J; all others were non-productive. CDR3 was defined by IMGT convention, running from the second conserved V-encoded cysteine to the conserved J-encoded phenylalanine. The earlier analysis of about 620 of the donors excluded sequences that lacked an unambiguous match to a single V gene segment. An earlier analysis of a few hundred of the donors called V segments functional above 56.7% productive rearrangements and segregating when the between-donor standard deviation exceeded 5%. A statistical classification framework was built for diagnosing cytomegalovirus status from the catalog of TCR beta chain sequences. In a later analysis, V and J genes were assigned by comparing TCR nucleotide sequences against IMGT/GENE-DB human TR gene sequences. The TCRdist pipeline was used in a later analysis to assign CDR3 sequences and most-parsimonious VDJ recombination scenarios. A later analysis defined each TCR beta chain by its CDR3 amino acid sequence plus V-gene family, and excluded reads lacking a unique V-gene family. As a way to deal with suspected cross-contamination and a sequencing artifact, a later analysis dropped hundreds of nucleotide sequences that were highly shared and had low generation probability. A later analysis calculated a clonal expansion index for each public chain from normalized within-repertoire ranks of inferred template counts. In a later analysis, generation probabilities were computed with a VDJ recombination model fitted to out-of-frame rearrangements, and the resulting probabilities were checked against IGoR. In a later analysis, hypergeometric tests were used to score TCR-TCR, TCR-HLA and TCR-CMV co-occurrence, with a repertoire-size bias correction applied to TCR pairs. A later analysis estimated false discovery rates by permuting HLA or CMV assignments 20 times. In a later analysis, co-occurring TCRs were grouped using DBSCAN, and TCRdist sequence similarity was added for clustering within HLA-allele-positive subsets. For co-occurrence clustering, repertoires with fewer than 30,000 or more than 120,000 public chains were excluded, along with five repertoires with anomalous nucleotide sharing. TCRdb holds this immuneACCESS table with in-frame rearrangements only. Some clones are missing; in checked studies, unresolved V genes explain under half, and the rest has no known cause. V and J calls plus clone size are reproduced from that table; the DNA served to infer D and trimming. In this sample's table one finds under 200,000 clones. The ten largest account for 6.5% of the sample.

These data are taken from a study of cytomegalovirus exposure and HLA in healthy donors (dated by TCRdb to 2016 to 2017). Regarding the complete study: An earlier analysis of more than 550 of the donors reported 250 to 350 Gb of sequence data and 117 million unique TCR beta sequences obtained from some 170 million T cells. About 280 gigabases of sequencing data and around 85 million unique TCR sequences made up an early release that covered under 750 HLA-typed donors. Of the roughly 410 genotyped donors, 65% to 90% were placed in the genetic ancestry cluster associated with self-reported Caucasian donors. The study was designed to test whether signatures of past pathogen exposure could be identified by cataloging public T cell receptors. Using immunosequencing, the study profiled T cell repertoires from fewer than 850 subjects and related those repertoires to cytomegalovirus serostatus. A separate validation cohort of 100 to 150 different subjects was used in addition to the 666-subject first cohort. To predict cytomegalovirus infection status, the study brought together high-throughput TCR immunosequencing, statistical association of individual TCRs with disease status, and machine learning. A later analysis re-analyzed previously published TCR beta repertoires from about 730 donors and added high-resolution HLA genotyping to study TCR occurrence patterns. Rather than using new phenotypic data, the later analysis identified candidate immune exposures from TCR beta sequences and from how often those sequences occurred across donors. An earlier analysis of nearly 600 of the donors applied high-throughput TCR beta sequencing to assess whether each TCR beta V gene segment acted as functional or pseudogenic. Donor age, sex, ethnicity and CMV serostatus were compiled alongside the repertoire data. Genome-wide SNP genotypes for about 55% of the roughly 670 donors were used in a later genetic analysis, which treated that subset as a discovery cohort. Every discovery cohort repertoire had been produced on one sequencing platform. HLA typing covered class I and class II loci at four-digit resolution. Typing coverage differed by locus: A, B, C, DRB1 and DQB1 were typed in about 620-640 donors, DQA1 in about 560, DPA1 in 600 to 610, and DPB1 in 400 to 490. A handful of DR-DQ haplotypes were treated as single units for association and clustering because of strong linkage in the cohort. Across 398 genotyped donors of the cohort, an average of about 200,000 unique TCR beta nucleotide sequences per donor were sequenced, and roughly 18% of those sequences were non-productive.

Here is what the overall study found, with its caveats: The cohort was sequenced for TCR beta chains only, and without alpha or paired-chain data the features that could be detected were limited. An association between a missense DCLRE1C variant and V-gene and J-gene trimming of TCR beta chains was found in a later genetic analysis and replicated in an independent cohort. The study gave a list of more than 150 TCR beta chains associated with cytomegalovirus. A later analysis found that HLA-associated TCR beta chains were more clonally expanded and had lower generation probabilities than equally common non-associated chains. Because the 87-base-pair reads could not distinguish some IMGT-functional V segments, including TRBV6-2 and TRBV6-3, those segments were excluded. A later analysis found that TCR association rates varied across HLA loci, with DRB1 alleles showing the most associated TCRs and HLA-C alleles the fewest. The authors suggested that the approach could potentially be extended to other disease states and immunological phenotypes. The earlier analysis of a few hundred of the donors excluded roughly 17 rarely observed V segments, including chromosome 9 orphons, because counts were too low. Because HLA typing was missing for some donors at each locus, association tests included only the typed subset. According to a later genetic analysis, donors in an Asian-associated ancestry cluster had fewer N-insertions in productive TCRs than the approximately 670-donor mean. A cluster of highly shared sequence variants was judged likely to represent a technical artifact of the sequencing pipeline. The only immune exposure information available for the cohort was CMV serostatus. Strong co-occurrence of HLA alleles, especially DR and DQ, made assigning TCR associations to individual alleles difficult. A further reported finding was that TCR beta sequences accurately predicted the HLA-A and HLA-B alleles for most subjects in the first cohort. Most TCR sequences were seen in very few donors, while some public TCRs were found in many individuals. A few of the identified cytomegalovirus-associated TCR beta chains were confirmed in vitro to be specific for cytomegalovirus antigens. Specific HLA alleles were associated with 16,951 TCR beta sequences at a false discovery rate of 0.05 in a later analysis. Broadly in line with IMGT annotations, most TCR beta V segments showed up in productive rearrangements about 90% or about 30% of the time in an earlier analysis of some 590 of the donors. In a later analysis, several top co-occurrence clusters were reported to appear linked to parvovirus B19, influenza, CMV and Epstein-Barr virus. Linkage disequilibrium might explain the correlated functional status among segregating V segments, but an unknown experimental factor could not be excluded. Presence/absence analyses assumed roughly uniform sequencing depth across donors, an assumption that may not hold. A later analysis found that most CMV-associated TCR beta chains appeared HLA-restricted, with HLA associations seemingly driven largely by CMV exposure. The classifier was reported to diagnose cytomegalovirus status with high specificity and sensitivity in both the original cohort and the validation cohort.

The V and J genes are TRBV27 and TRBJ2-7, with 7 bases aligning to TRBD2. The source of this sequence is a man younger than 40 in good health and CMV-seronegative. The sample was PBMCs. DNA sequence: TGTGCCAGCAGTCTATGGGCGGGAGCCTACGAGCAGTACTTC. Its protein product is CASSLWAGAYEQYF.